The clone carrying this T cell receptor beta chain was seen more than once but under ten times. Its cognate antigen is unknown. The sample belongs to a study of early T cells in non-severe SARS-CoV-2 infection. Attachment of unique molecular identifiers was made to individual cDNA molecules. TCRdb reprocessed the 5' RACE reads with MiXCR, giving one entry per CDR3 protein. Seen here are around 78,000 distinct CDR3 sequences, around a tenth observed once, and the top ten hold over 6%. Per germline, CDR1 SGHVS and CDR2 FQNEAQ. The CDR3 is 14 amino acids. Trimming shortened V by 5 bases and J by 3 bases, and 14 bases separated the two germline ends. Findings and caveats of the study: Comparison of clonotypes with VDJdb favored anti-spike CD8 responses while missing private and CD4 specificities.

The origin of this receptor is an adult who was a healthcare worker with PCR-confirmed SARS-CoV-2 infection or an uninfected control (not recorded which). The rearrangement uses TRBV7-8 and TRBJ2-7, with D tentatively TRBD2 (6 bases). The sample here was whole blood, taken at baseline. The DNA of the CDR3 is TGTGCCAGCAGCGACCTCGGGGGTCTCTACGAGCAGTACTTC. This codes for CASSDLGGLYEQYF.